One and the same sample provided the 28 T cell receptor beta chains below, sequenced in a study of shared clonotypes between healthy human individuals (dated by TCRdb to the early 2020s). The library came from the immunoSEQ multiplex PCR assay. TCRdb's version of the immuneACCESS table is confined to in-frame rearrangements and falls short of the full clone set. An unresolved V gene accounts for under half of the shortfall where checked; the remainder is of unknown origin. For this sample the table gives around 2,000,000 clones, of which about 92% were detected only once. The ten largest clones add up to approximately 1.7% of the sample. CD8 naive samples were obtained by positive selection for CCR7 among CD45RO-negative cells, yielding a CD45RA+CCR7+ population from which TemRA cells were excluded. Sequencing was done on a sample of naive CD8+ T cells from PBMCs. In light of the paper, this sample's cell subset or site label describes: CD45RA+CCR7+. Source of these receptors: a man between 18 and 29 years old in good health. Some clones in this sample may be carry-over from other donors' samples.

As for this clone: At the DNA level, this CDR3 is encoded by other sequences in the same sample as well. In DNA, the CDR3 is TGTGCCAGCAGTTTATCGGGGGGGACCTACGAGCAGTACTTC. Translation: CASSLSGGTYEQYF. The chain recombines TRBV28 with TRBJ2-7; 8 nucleotides agree with TRBD2. This CDR3 is built from 14 residues. V lost 1 base to trimming and J lost 2 bases; unmatched junction nucleotides: 1. Germline CDR1 is MDHEN and CDR2 is SYDVKM.

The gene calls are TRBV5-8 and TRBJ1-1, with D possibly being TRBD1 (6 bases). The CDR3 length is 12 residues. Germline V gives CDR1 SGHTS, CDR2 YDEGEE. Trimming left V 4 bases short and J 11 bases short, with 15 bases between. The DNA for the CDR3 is TGTGCCAGCAGCCCCGGGGGCCCCGGGGCTTTCTTT. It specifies CASSPGGPGAFF.

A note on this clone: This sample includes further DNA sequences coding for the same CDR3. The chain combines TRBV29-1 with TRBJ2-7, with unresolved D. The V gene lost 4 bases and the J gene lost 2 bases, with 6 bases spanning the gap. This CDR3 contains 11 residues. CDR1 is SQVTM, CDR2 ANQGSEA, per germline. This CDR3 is CSVVAAYEQYF. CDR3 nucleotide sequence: TGCAGCGTTGTGGCGGCCTACGAGCAGTACTTC.

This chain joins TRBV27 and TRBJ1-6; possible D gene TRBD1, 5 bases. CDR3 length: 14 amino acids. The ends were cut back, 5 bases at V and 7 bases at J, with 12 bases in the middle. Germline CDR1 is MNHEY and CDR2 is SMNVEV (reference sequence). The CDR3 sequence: CASSPGLRNSPLHF. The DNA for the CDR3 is TGTGCCAGCAGTCCGGGACTGCGAAATTCACCCCTCCACTTT.

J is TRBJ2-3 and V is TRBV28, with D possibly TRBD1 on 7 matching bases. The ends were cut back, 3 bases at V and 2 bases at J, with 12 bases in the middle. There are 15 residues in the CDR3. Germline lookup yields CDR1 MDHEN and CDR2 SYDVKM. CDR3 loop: CASSFRQGLTDTQYF. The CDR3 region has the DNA TGTGCCAGCAGTTTCCGACAGGGACTCACAGATACGCAGTATTTT.

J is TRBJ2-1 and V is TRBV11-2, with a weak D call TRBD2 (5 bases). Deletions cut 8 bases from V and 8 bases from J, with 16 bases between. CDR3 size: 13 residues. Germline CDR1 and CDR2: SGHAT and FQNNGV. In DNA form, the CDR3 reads TGTGCCAGCTCCGAGGGTGGTGCTGATGAGCAGTTCTTC. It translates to CASSEGGADEQFF.

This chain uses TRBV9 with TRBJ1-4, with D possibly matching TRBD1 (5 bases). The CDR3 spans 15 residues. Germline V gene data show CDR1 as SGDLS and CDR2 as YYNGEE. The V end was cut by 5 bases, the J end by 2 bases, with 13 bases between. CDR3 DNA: TGTGCCAGCAGTTCAGGGAGGAATACTAATGAAAAACTGTTTTTT. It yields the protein CASSSGRNTNEKLFF.

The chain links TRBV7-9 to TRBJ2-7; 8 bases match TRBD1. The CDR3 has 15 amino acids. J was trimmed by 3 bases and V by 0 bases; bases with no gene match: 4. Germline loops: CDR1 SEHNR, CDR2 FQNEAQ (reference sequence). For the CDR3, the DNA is TGTGCCAGCAGCTTAGCGACAGGGGCCCTCTACGAGCAGTACTTC. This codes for CASSLATGALYEQYF.

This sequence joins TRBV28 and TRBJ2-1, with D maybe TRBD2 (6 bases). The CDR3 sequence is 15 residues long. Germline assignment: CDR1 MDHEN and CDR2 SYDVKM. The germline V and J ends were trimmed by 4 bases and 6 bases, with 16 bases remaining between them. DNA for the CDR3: TGTGCCAGCAGTTGGAGGGTTTTGGTAGTCAATGAGCAGTTCTTC. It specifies CASSWRVLVVNEQFF.

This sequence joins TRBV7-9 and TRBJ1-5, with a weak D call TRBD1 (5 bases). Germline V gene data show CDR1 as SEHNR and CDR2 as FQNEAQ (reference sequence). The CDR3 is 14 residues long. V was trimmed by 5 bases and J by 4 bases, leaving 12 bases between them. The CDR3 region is CASSGSWGNQPQHF. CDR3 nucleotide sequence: TGTGCCAGCAGCGGAAGTTGGGGGAATCAGCCCCAGCATTTT. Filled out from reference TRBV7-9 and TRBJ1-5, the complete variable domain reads DTGVSQNPRHKITKRGQNVTFRCDPISEHNRLYWYRQTLGQGPEFLTYFQNEAQLEKSRLLSDRFSAERPKGSFSTLEIQRTEQGDSAMYLCASSGSWGNQPQHFGDGTRLSIL.

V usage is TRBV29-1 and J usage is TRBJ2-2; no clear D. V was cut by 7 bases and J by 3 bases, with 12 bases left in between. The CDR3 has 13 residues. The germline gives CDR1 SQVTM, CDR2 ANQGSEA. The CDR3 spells CSGMEIYTGELFF. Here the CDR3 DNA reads TGCAGCGGGATGGAGATTTACACCGGGGAGCTGTTTTTT.

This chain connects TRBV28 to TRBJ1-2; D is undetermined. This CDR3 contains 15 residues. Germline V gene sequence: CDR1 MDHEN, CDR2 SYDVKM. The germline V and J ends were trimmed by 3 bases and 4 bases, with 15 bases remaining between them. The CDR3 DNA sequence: TGTGCCAGCAGTTTTGGGCGGGAAGTAGGCTATGGCTACACCTTC. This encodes CASSFGREVGYGYTF.

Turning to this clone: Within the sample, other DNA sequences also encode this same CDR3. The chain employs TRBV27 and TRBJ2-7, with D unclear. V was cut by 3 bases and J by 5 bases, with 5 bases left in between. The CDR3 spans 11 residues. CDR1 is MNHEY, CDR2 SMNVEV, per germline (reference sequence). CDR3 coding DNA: TGTGCCAGCAGTTTCGGCGACGAGCAGTACTTC. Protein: CASSFGDEQYF.

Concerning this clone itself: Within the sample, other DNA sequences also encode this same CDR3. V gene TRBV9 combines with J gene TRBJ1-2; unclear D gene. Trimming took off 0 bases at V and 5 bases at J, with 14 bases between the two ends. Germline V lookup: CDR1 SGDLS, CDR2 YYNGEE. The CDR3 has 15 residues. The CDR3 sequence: CASSVEGVGRYGYTF. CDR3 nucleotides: TGTGCCAGCAGCGTAGAAGGCGTTGGAAGGTATGGCTACACCTTC. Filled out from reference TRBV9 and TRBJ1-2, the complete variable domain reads DSGVTQTPKHLITATGQRVTLRCSPRSGDLSVYWYQQSLDQGLQFLIQYYNGEERAKGNILERFSAQQFPDLHSELNLSSLELGDSALYFCASSVEGVGRYGYTFGSGTRLTVV.

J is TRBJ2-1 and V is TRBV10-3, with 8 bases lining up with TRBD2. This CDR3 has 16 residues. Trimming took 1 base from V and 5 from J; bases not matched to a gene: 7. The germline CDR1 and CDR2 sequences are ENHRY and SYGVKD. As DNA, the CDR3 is TGTGCCATCAGTGAGTACACTAGCGGAATAAACAATGAGCAGTTCTTC. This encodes CAISEYTSGINNEQFF.

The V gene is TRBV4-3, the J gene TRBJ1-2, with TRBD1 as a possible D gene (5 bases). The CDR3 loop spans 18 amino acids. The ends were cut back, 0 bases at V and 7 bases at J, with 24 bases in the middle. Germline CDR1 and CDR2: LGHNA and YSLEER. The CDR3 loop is CASSQDVPGFGDQGGYTF. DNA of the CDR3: TGCGCCAGCAGCCAAGATGTACCGGGTTTCGGGGATCAGGGTGGCTACACCTTC.

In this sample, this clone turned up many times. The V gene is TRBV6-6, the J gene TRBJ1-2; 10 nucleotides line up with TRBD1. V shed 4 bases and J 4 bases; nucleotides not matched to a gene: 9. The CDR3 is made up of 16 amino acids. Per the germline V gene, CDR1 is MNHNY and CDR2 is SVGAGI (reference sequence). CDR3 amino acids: CASSSKRTGGGYGYTF. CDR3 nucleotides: TGTGCCAGCAGTTCCAAAAGGACAGGGGGAGGCTATGGCTACACCTTC.

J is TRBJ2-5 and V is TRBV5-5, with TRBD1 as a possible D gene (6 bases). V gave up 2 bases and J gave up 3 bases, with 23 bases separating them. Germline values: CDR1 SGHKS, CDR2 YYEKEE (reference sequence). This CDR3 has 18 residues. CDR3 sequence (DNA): TGTGCCAGCAGCTTTGGGGTTATTTTGCCAGGGGCTAAAGAGACCCAGTACTTC. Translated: CASSFGVILPGAKETQYF.

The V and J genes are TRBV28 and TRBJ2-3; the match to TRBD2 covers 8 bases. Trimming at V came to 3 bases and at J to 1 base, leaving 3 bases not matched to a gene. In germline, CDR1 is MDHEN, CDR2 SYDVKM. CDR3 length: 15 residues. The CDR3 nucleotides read TGTGCCAGCAGTTTTGAAGCGGGAGGCACAGATACGCAGTATTTT. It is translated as CASSFEAGGTDTQYF.

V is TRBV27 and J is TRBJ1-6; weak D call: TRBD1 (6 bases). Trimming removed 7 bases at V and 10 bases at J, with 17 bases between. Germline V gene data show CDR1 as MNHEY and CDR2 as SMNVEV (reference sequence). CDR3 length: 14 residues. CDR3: CASNPRGGGSPLHF. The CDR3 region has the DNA TGTGCCAGCAACCCGAGGGGGGGTGGGTCACCCCTCCACTTT.

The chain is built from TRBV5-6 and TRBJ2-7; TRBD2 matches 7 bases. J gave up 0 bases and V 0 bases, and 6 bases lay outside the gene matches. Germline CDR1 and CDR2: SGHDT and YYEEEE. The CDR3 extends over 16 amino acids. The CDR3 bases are TGTGCCAGCAGCTTGGGGTCTAGCGGACGCTCCTACGAGCAGTACTTC. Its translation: CASSLGSSGRSYEQYF.

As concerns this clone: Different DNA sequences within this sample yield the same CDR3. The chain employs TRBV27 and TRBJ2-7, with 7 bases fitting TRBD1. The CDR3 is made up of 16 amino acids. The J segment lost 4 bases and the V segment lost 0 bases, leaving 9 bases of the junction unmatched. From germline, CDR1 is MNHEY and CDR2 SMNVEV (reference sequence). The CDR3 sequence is CASSLSPTGSRYEQYF. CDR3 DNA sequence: TGTGCCAGCAGTTTATCCCCGACAGGGAGTCGGTACGAGCAGTACTTC.

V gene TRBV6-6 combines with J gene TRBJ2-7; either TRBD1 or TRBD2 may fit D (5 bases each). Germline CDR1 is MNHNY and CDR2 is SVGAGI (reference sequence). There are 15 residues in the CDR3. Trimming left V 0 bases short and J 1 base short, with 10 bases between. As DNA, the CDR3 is TGTGCCAGCAGTTACTCGAGGGGCGGGTCCTACGAGCAGTACTTC. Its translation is CASSYSRGGSYEQYF.

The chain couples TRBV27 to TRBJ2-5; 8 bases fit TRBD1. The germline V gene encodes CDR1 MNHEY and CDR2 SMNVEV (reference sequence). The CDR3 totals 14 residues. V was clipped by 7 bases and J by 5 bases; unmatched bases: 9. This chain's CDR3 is CASTRQGAGETQYF. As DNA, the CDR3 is TGTGCCAGCACGCGGCAGGGGGCGGGGGAGACCCAGTACTTC.

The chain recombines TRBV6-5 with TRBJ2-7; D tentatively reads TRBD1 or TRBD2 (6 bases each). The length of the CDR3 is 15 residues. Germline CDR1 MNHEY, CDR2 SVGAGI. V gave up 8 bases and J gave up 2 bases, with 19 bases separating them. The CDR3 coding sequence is TGTGCCAGCGGGGGGCTGGGGGAGAGCGCCTACGAGCAGTACTTC. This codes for CASGGLGESAYEQYF.

CDR3 loop: CASRPGQGVYNEQFF. The CDR3 DNA is TGCGCCAGCCGCCCGGGACAGGGCGTTTACAATGAGCAGTTCTTC. The chain recombines TRBV10-2 with TRBJ2-1; 9 nucleotides line up with TRBD1. This CDR3 contains 15 residues. J gave up 4 bases and V 8 bases, and 9 bases lay outside the gene matches. Germline CDR1 reads WSHSY; CDR2 reads SAAADI.

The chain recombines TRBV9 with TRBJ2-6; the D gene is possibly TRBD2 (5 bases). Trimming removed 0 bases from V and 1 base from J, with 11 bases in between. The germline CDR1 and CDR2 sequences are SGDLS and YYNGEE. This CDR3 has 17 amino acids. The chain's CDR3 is CASSVERAGSGANVLTF. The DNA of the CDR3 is TGTGCCAGCAGCGTAGAGAGGGCCGGATCTGGGGCCAACGTCCTGACTTTC. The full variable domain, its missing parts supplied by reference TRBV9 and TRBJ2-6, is DSGVTQTPKHLITATGQRVTLRCSPRSGDLSVYWYQQSLDQGLQFLIQYYNGEERAKGNILERFSAQQFPDLHSELNLSSLELGDSALYFCASSVERAGSGANVLTFGAGSRLTVL.

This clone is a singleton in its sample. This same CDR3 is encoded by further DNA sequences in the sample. The chain's CDR3 is CASSLGRGGTYEQYF. CDR3 bases: TGCGCCAGCAGCTTGGGTAGGGGGGGCACCTACGAGCAGTACTTC. The rearrangement uses TRBV5-1 and TRBJ2-7; D possibly corresponds to TRBD2 (7 bases). Germline V gives CDR1 SGHRS, CDR2 YFSETQ. The CDR3 has 15 residues. V gave up 0 bases and J gave up 2 bases, with 12 bases separating them. The whole variable domain, filled in from reference TRBV5-1 and TRBJ2-7, reads KAGVTQTPRYLIKTRGQQVTLSCSPISGHRSVSWYQQTPGQGLQFLFEYFSETQRNKGNFPGRFSGRQFSNSRSEMNVSTLELGDSALYLCASSLGRGGTYEQYFGPGTRLTVT.